This record looks at one T cell receptor beta chain sequence and its context. The antigen remains unidentified. Original processing methods: Filtering differed, since immunoSEQ gave only junction sequences and no quality scores. TCRdb keeps only in-frame clones here, not all; method: immunoSEQ multiplex PCR. D and trimming come from the DNA, and the V and J calls and clone size come from that table. The data show approximately 2.3 million clones, with roughly 93% seen just once and under 0.45% held by the top ten. The sample is drawn from a study of shared clonotypes between healthy human individuals. Notes on the study in general: What limited the represented genetic and exposure-history diversity was the small number of donors.

In germline, CDR1 is SGHRS, CDR2 YFSETQ. This CDR3 contains 14 residues. V was shortened by 0 bases and J by 0 bases, with 6 bases between the two germline ends. The sequenced material came from naive CD4+ T cells from PBMCs. Subset given: CD45RA+ positively selected. This TCR derives from a man aged 18 to 29 in good health. Some clones in this sample may be carry-over from other donors' samples. This sequence joins TRBV5-1 and TRBJ1-2; D not resolved. The CDR3 is CASSLDLANYGYTF. CDR3 coding DNA: TGCGCCAGCAGCTTGGATCTAGCTAACTATGGCTACACCTTC.